Below are 29 T cell receptor beta chains sequenced from a single sample in a study of blood T cell repertoires in COVID-19. Here immunoSEQ multiplex PCR was the method, and the copy in TCRdb shows in-frame clones only, minus some. The sample has approximately 210,000 clones; approximately 77% are singletons. The sequencing input was peripheral blood. The receptors were gathered from a woman aged 80 or over with acute or convalescent COVID-19.

The chain is built from TRBV24-1 and TRBJ1-2, with 8 nucleotides matching TRBD1. This CDR3 region has 14 residues. Germline trimming cut 7 bases from V and 4 bases from J; bases unmatched to any gene: 7. Germline V gene sequence: CDR1 KGHDR, CDR2 SFDVKD. The CDR3 is CATSSGQGVYGYTF. CDR3 coding DNA: TGTGCCACCAGCTCCGGACAGGGCGTCTATGGCTACACCTTC.

The chain recombines TRBV19 with TRBJ1-2; D might be TRBD1 (6 bases). This CDR3 contains 13 residues. Germline loops: CDR1 LNHDA, CDR2 SQIVND (reference sequence). Trimming cost V 6 bases and J 3 bases, with 11 bases left between them. CDR3 loop: CASRKTGDYGYTF. CDR3 DNA: TGTGCCAGTAGGAAGACAGGTGACTATGGCTACACCTTC.

This clone was recorded only once. J is TRBJ1-2 and V is TRBV7-2, with 9 positions matching TRBD1. Germline-derived CDR1 and CDR2 are SGHTA and FQGNSA. CDR3 size: 15 residues. The trim removed 4 bases at V and 9 bases at J, leaving 12 bases unmatched. The CDR3 here is CASSSTFRDRESYTF. The CDR3 coding sequence is TGTGCCAGCAGCTCAACCTTCCGGGACAGGGAGAGCTACACCTTC.

This chain uses TRBV6-1 with TRBJ2-2, with TRBD2 matching over 14 bases. This CDR3 is built from 17 residues. Germline CDR1 MNHNS, CDR2 SASEGT. Unmatched junction bases numbered 9, after V lost 4 bases and J lost 8 bases. The CDR3 is CASSVLTSGGAGGELFF. CDR3 in DNA: TGTGCCAGCAGTGTACTGACTAGCGGGGGGGCCGGAGGGGAGCTGTTTTTT.

V is TRBV5-1 and J is TRBJ1-6, with 9 nucleotides matching TRBD1. CDR1 is SGHRS, CDR2 YFSETQ, per germline. The CDR3 runs to 15 residues. The J segment lost 8 bases and the V segment lost 4 bases, leaving 7 bases of the junction unmatched. This chain's CDR3 is CASSIGQGTYSPLHF. CDR3 in DNA: TGCGCCAGCAGCATCGGACAGGGGACTTATTCACCCCTCCACTTT.

The rearrangement links TRBV2 to TRBJ2-7; possible D gene TRBD2, 7 bases. Trimming left V 4 bases short and J 3 bases short, with 13 bases between. The germline V gene has CDR1 SNHLY and CDR2 FYNNEI. The CDR3 length is 14 residues. CDR3 protein: CASSGGGWSYEQYF. The CDR3 DNA follows: TGTGCCAGCAGTGGGGGGGGCTGGAGCTACGAGCAGTACTTC.

This chain joins TRBV27 and TRBJ1-4; 8 bases map to TRBD1. The CDR3 has 12 residues. Germline V gene lookup returns CDR1 MNHEY and CDR2 SMNVEV (reference sequence). V dropped 8 bases and J dropped 5; count of bases not matched to a gene: 1. The CDR3 is CASGQGNEKLFF. The CDR3 region has the DNA TGTGCCAGCGGACAGGGAAATGAAAAACTGTTTTTT. The whole variable domain, filled in from reference TRBV27 and TRBJ1-4, reads EAQVTQNPRYLITVTGKKLTVTCSQNMNHEYMSWYRQDPGLGLRQIYYSMNVEVTDKGDVPEGYKVSRKEKRNFPLILESPSPNQTSLYFCASGQGNEKLFFGSGTQLSVL.

The chain links TRBV11-3 to TRBJ2-1; D perhaps matches TRBD1 (6 bases). The V end was cut by 2 bases, the J end by 8 bases, with 19 bases between. Germline CDR1 SGHNT, CDR2 YENEEA. The CDR3 totals 16 residues. The CDR3 nucleotides are TGTGCCAGCAGCTTATCCAGGACAGTCCAAGGGGATGAGCAGTTCTTC. Translating it yields CASSLSRTVQGDEQFF.

CDR3 in DNA: TGTGCCAGCCGAGGACAGGCGGGGGAGACCCAGTACTTC. This gives the protein CASRGQAGETQYF. The V call is TRBV18, the J call TRBJ2-5; D is possibly TRBD1 (7 bases). Germline lookup yields CDR1 KGHSH and CDR2 LQKENI. The CDR3 covers 13 residues. Trimming stripped 8 bases from V and 5 bases from J, with 15 bases between.

The gene calls are TRBV10-3 and TRBJ2-5, with TRBD2 matching over 7 bases. V was pared by 6 bases and J by 5 bases, with 9 bases of the junction left unmatched. The CDR3 loop spans 14 amino acids. The V gene's germline CDR1 is ENHRY and CDR2 SYGVKD. The CDR3: CAIRSGEGRETQYF. As DNA, the CDR3 is TGTGCCATCAGGTCTGGGGAGGGGCGGGAGACCCAGTACTTC.

The J gene is TRBJ1-6, the V gene TRBV28, with 7 positions matching TRBD1. Germline CDR1 MDHEN, CDR2 SYDVKM. The CDR3 has 14 residues. The J segment lost 10 bases and the V segment lost 3 bases, leaving 6 bases of the junction unmatched. CDR3 loop: CASSFVTGTSPLHF. CDR3 sequence (DNA): TGTGCCAGCAGTTTCGTGACAGGGACCTCACCCCTCCACTTT. Full variable domain (missing parts from reference TRBV28 and TRBJ1-6): DVKVTQSSRYLVKRTGEKVFLECVQDMDHENMFWYRQDPGLGLRLIYFSYDVKMKEKGDIPEGYSVSREKKERFSLILESASTNQTSMYLCASSFVTGTSPLHFGNGTRLTVT.

The chain links TRBV6-2 or TRBV6-3 to TRBJ2-5, with 12 bases matching TRBD2. The CDR3 extends over 15 amino acids. Per germline, CDR1 MNHEY and CDR2 SVGEGT. Trimming removed 5 bases from V and 5 bases from J; junction bases left unmatched: 6. CDR3 nucleotide sequence: TGTGCCAGCAGTCCGGGACTAGCGGGTTTGGAGACCCAGTACTTC. This encodes CASSPGLAGLETQYF.

V is TRBV7-2 and J is TRBJ1-6, with D possibly being TRBD1 (6 bases). The germline gives CDR1 SGHTA, CDR2 FQGNSA. Trimming removed 4 bases from V and 8 bases from J, with 15 bases in between. The CDR3 covers 15 residues. CDR3 region: CASSSRQGTDSPLHF. In nucleotides, the CDR3 is TGTGCCAGCAGCTCTCGGCAGGGGACGGATTCACCCCTCCACTTT.

This chain uses TRBV7-3 with TRBJ2-3; 8 nucleotides match TRBD1. The V segment lost 2 bases and the J segment 1 base; nucleotides outside the gene matches: 8. The CDR3 runs 17 residues. Germline V CDR1 and CDR2: SGHTA, FQGTGA. The chain's CDR3 is CASSLGIGQGGTDTQYF. The CDR3 coding sequence is TGTGCCAGCAGCTTAGGCATTGGACAGGGCGGCACAGATACGCAGTATTTT.

This clone has just a few counts. The chain combines TRBV7-9 with TRBJ2-5; TRBD2 matches at 10 bases. CDR3 length equals 14 residues. Germline CDR1 reads SEHNR; CDR2 reads FQNEAQ (reference sequence). After removal of 5 bases from V and 5 bases from J, the junction contained 5 bases not matched to a gene. DNA for the CDR3: TGTGCCAGCAGCATCGGGACTAGCGTTGAGACCCAGTACTTC. It translates to CASSIGTSVETQYF.

The J gene is TRBJ1-2, the V gene TRBV7-8; a possible D gene is TRBD1 (6 bases). Germline V CDR1 and CDR2: SGHVS, FQNEAQ. Trimming shortened V by 3 bases and J by 8 bases, and 13 bases separated the two germline ends. The CDR3 consists of 13 residues. CDR3: CASSLQGPIGYTF. The CDR3 DNA sequence: TGTGCCAGCAGCTTGCAGGGGCCCATCGGCTACACCTTC.

This rearrangement joins TRBV4-2 to TRBJ2-7; no clear D. Germline assignment: CDR1 LGHNA and CDR2 YNFKEQ. The germline V and J ends were trimmed by 5 bases and 11 bases, with 22 bases remaining between them. The CDR3 is 14 residues long. CDR3 loop: CASSSRPEIQTEYF. The CDR3 coding sequence is TGTGCCAGCAGCTCTCGGCCAGAAATACAGACGGAGTACTTC.

The CDR3 reads CASSIDGRQGVYEQYF. CDR3 in DNA: TGTGCCAGTAGTATAGATGGAAGGCAGGGGGTATACGAGCAGTACTTC. The chain has TRBV19 and TRBJ2-7; 7 bases fit TRBD1. The CDR3 is made up of 16 amino acids. Germline loops: CDR1 LNHDA, CDR2 SQIVND (reference sequence). J was trimmed by 4 bases and V by 0 bases; bases with no gene match: 9.

The chain is built from TRBV12-3 or TRBV12-4 and TRBJ1-2; a possible D gene is TRBD1 (6 bases). Trimming pared 5 bases from V and 7 bases from J, leaving 14 bases between. The CDR3 is made up of 13 amino acids. In DNA form, the CDR3 reads TGTGCCAGCAGTCCACAGGGTGCAATTGGCTACACCTTC. This translates into CASSPQGAIGYTF.

The chain couples TRBV5-1 to TRBJ2-6; D may be TRBD1 (7 bases). The CDR3 is made up of 17 amino acids. The ends were cut back, 6 bases at V and 0 bases at J, with 16 bases in the middle. Germline V gene sequence: CDR1 SGHRS, CDR2 YFSETQ. CDR3: CASIFGGGASGANVLTF. In nucleotides, the CDR3 is TGCGCCAGCATCTTTGGAGGGGGCGCCTCTGGGGCCAACGTCCTGACTTTC.

V is TRBV9 and J is TRBJ1-2, with D possibly being TRBD1 (5 bases). Germline loops: CDR1 SGDLS, CDR2 YYNGEE. The CDR3 sequence is 16 residues long. V was trimmed by 1 base and J by 2 bases, leaving 15 bases between them. The CDR3 region is CASSVTTPEGNYGYTF. CDR3 bases: TGTGCCAGCAGCGTAACCACCCCGGAGGGGAACTATGGCTACACCTTC.

This clone was counted a few times. The chain has TRBV4-2 and TRBJ2-3, with 11 positions matching TRBD2. Unmatched junction bases numbered 8, after V lost 4 bases and J lost 2 bases. This CDR3 contains 17 residues. CDR1 and CDR2 (germline): LGHNA, YNFKEQ. The CDR3: CASSRSSGGTFTDTQYF. The CDR3 DNA sequence: TGTGCCAGCAGCCGCTCTAGCGGGGGGACTTTCACAGATACGCAGTATTTT.

The chain uses TRBV6-6 and TRBJ1-4; 8 nucleotides agree with TRBD1. With V trimmed by 10 bases and J by 0 bases, 4 bases remained unmatched. CDR1 is MNHNY and CDR2 is SVGAGI in the germline V gene (reference sequence). The CDR3 sequence is 14 residues long. The DNA for the CDR3 is TGTGCCATCCAGGGGGCGGCAACTAATGAAAAACTGTTTTTT. Its protein is CAIQGAATNEKLFF.

In this sample, this clone turned up once. This sequence joins TRBV4-1 and TRBJ1-5, with unresolved D. Trimming shortened V by 0 bases and J by 7 bases, and 13 bases separated the two germline ends. Germline CDR1 and CDR2: MGHRA and YSYEKL. The CDR3 totals 15 residues. Here the CDR3 reads CASSQDNLVRQPQHF. CDR3 DNA sequence: TGCGCCAGCAGCCAAGATAATCTGGTGCGGCAGCCCCAGCATTTT.

This clone was picked up one time. CDR3 nucleotide sequence: TGCGCCAGCAGCCCAGGGCAAGAGACCCAGTACTTC. As protein: CASSPGQETQYF. This chain uses TRBV5-1 with TRBJ2-5, with D possibly matching TRBD1 (5 bases). This CDR3 comprises 12 residues. Trimming removed 4 bases from V and 2 bases from J, with 6 bases in between. Per the germline V gene, CDR1 is SGHRS and CDR2 is YFSETQ.

In its sample, this clone was seen once. The rearrangement links TRBV20-1 to TRBJ1-1, with TRBD1 identical over 10 bases. V gave up 3 bases and J gave up 1 base; unmatched junction bases: 2. This CDR3 comprises 14 residues. Per germline, CDR1 DFQATT and CDR2 SNEGSKA (reference sequence). The CDR3 here is CSASWDRGNTEAFF. CDR3 in DNA: TGCAGTGCTAGTTGGGACAGGGGGAACACTGAAGCTTTCTTT.

The chain carries TRBV4-1 and TRBJ1-4, with TRBD1 matching over 7 bases. Germline CDR1 reads MGHRA; CDR2 reads YSYEKL. The CDR3 is made up of 16 amino acids. Trimming took 5 bases from V and 5 from J; bases not matched to a gene: 11. The CDR3 DNA follows: TGCGCCAGCAGCGTCCGGGACAGAACTTTGAATGAAAAACTGTTTTTT. This gives the protein CASSVRDRTLNEKLFF.

A few counts support this clone. The chain joins TRBV28 to TRBJ1-5, with D possibly being TRBD1 (5 bases). Looked up from germline, CDR1 is MDHEN and CDR2 is SYDVKM. The V and J ends lost 6 bases and 6 bases respectively, with 9 bases between them. The CDR3 consists of 12 residues. The CDR3 sequence: CASSWGGQPQHF. In DNA, the CDR3 is TGTGCCAGCAGCTGGGGGGGTCAGCCCCAGCATTTT. The entire variable domain, with the rest obtained from reference TRBV28 and TRBJ1-5, is as follows: DVKVTQSSRYLVKRTGEKVFLECVQDMDHENMFWYRQDPGLGLRLIYFSYDVKMKEKGDIPEGYSVSREKKERFSLILESASTNQTSMYLCASSWGGQPQHFGDGTRLSIL.

The chain carries TRBV2 and TRBJ2-5; perhaps TRBD2 as D (5 bases). V was trimmed by 6 bases and J by 5 bases, leaving 10 bases between them. The germline V gene encodes CDR1 SNHLY and CDR2 FYNNEI. The CDR3 has 12 amino acids. CDR3: CASRRVRETQYF. DNA for the CDR3: TGTGCCAGCAGGAGGGTAAGGGAGACCCAGTACTTC.